The 14 T cell receptor beta chains below come from one sample, sequenced in a study of blood T cells in healthy people across ages. Then a second PCR, running about 7 to 11 cycles, was carried out with a sample-barcoded 5' primer and a J-beta primer mix. TCRdb analysed the 5' RACE reads with MiXCR anew, one entry per CDR3 protein. The sample includes about 620,000 distinct CDR3 sequences, 21% of them seen just once. What was sequenced was blood. Receptors originate from a man between 70 and 80 years old in good health.

The chain joins TRBV18 to TRBJ2-7, with D uncertain. Germline V gene lookup returns CDR1 KGHSH and CDR2 LQKENI. This CDR3 contains 13 residues. V was shortened by 6 bases and J by 8 bases, with 17 bases between the two germline ends. This CDR3 is CASSPSDMYKQYF. Written as DNA, the CDR3 is TGTGCCAGCTCGCCCTCAGACATGTACAAGCAGTACTTC.

The V and J genes are TRBV14 and TRBJ2-7; 10 positions match TRBD1. J lost 0 bases, V lost 4 bases, and 3 bases had no gene match. Germline values: CDR1 SGHDN, CDR2 FVKESK. The CDR3 has 15 amino acids. CDR3 nucleotides: TGTGCCAGCAGCCCGACAGGGGGCTACTCCTACGAGCAGTACTTC. This sequence encodes CASSPTGGYSYEQYF.

V gene TRBV12-3 or TRBV12-4 combines with J gene TRBJ2-2, with TRBD2 identical over 15 bases. Losses at the gene ends were 6 bases for V and 2 bases for J; bases not matched to a gene: 4. The CDR3 contains 17 residues. The CDR3 sequence is CASRTGLAGGNTGELFF. For the CDR3, the DNA is TGTGCCAGCAGGACGGGACTAGCGGGAGGAAACACCGGGGAGCTGTTTTTT.

The V call is TRBV7-3, the J call TRBJ2-1; D is possibly TRBD2 (5 bases). The CDR3 is 13 residues long. The V gene's germline CDR1 is SGHTA and CDR2 FQGTGA. V lost 4 bases, J lost 4 bases, and 8 bases lay in between. DNA for the CDR3: TGTGCCAGCAGCTCGGGATTTTACAATGAGCAGTTCTTC. It yields the protein CASSSGFYNEQFF.

There are a few counts of this clonotype. The chain is built from TRBV6-1 and TRBJ1-5; no clear D gene. Between the trimmed V and J ends, which lost 1 base and 2 bases, there was a span of 6 bases. CDR3 length: 14 residues. From germline, CDR1 is MNHNS and CDR2 SASEGT. The CDR3 reads CASSEDRRNQPQHF. In DNA form, the CDR3 reads TGTGCCAGCAGTGAAGACCGGCGCAATCAGCCCCAGCATTTT.

The chain has TRBV7-3 and TRBJ2-5; 8 positions match TRBD2. The closer fit of TRBJ2-1 to the DNA end suggests the J call may be wrong. Germline values: CDR1 SGHTA, CDR2 FQGTGA. The CDR3 has 16 amino acids. The CDR3 DNA follows: TGTGCCAGCAGCTCGTTGAAGCGGGAGCAGGTCAATGAGCAGTTCTTC. Translation gives CASSSLKREQVNEQFF.

V usage is TRBV29-1 and J usage is TRBJ1-1, with a tentative D call TRBD1 (6 bases). Germline loops: CDR1 SQVTM, CDR2 ANQGSEA. This CDR3 region has 14 residues. The V and J ends lost 3 bases and 5 bases respectively, with 16 bases between them. This CDR3 is CSVDWGGDGTEAFF. CDR3 DNA sequence: TGCAGCGTTGATTGGGGGGGCGATGGGACTGAAGCTTTCTTT.

This clonotype was counted ten times or more. This chain links TRBV4-1 with TRBJ2-5, with TRBD2 matching over 13 bases. V lost 4 bases to trimming and J lost 2 bases; unmatched junction nucleotides: 7. The CDR3 spans 17 residues. Germline V CDR1 and CDR2: MGHRA, YSYEKL. As DNA, the CDR3 is TGCGCCAGCAGCCGAGGGACTAGCGGGACAGGGCAAGAGACCCAGTACTTC. It translates to CASSRGTSGTGQETQYF.

V usage is TRBV30 and J usage is TRBJ2-1; D remains unclear. In germline, CDR1 is GTSNPN, CDR2 SVGIG (reference sequence). Trimming pared 5 bases from V and 5 bases from J, leaving 10 bases between. This CDR3 is built from 12 residues. CDR3 in amino acids: CAWAVGDNEQFF. CDR3 sequence (DNA): TGTGCCTGGGCGGTAGGTGACAATGAGCAGTTCTTC.

This clonotype has a handful of counts. The chain is built from TRBV6-5 and TRBJ2-1, with D uncertain. This CDR3 has 11 amino acids. The V gene lost 1 base and the J gene lost 8 bases, with 3 bases spanning the gap. Germline V CDR1 and CDR2: MNHEY, SVGAGI. CDR3 protein: CASSYLHEQFF. CDR3 bases: TGTGCCAGCAGTTACTTACATGAGCAGTTCTTC.

The V and J genes are TRBV20-1 and TRBJ2-1, with D hard to call. V gave up 3 bases and J gave up 8 bases, with 8 bases separating them. Germline CDR1 and CDR2: DFQATT and SNEGSKA (reference sequence). The CDR3 sequence is 11 residues long. In DNA form, the CDR3 reads TGCAGTGCTAGCAGCGTCGATGAGCAGTTCTTC. Translating it yields CSASSVDEQFF.

The chain links TRBV20-1 to TRBJ2-2; D unresolved. The V gene's germline CDR1 is DFQATT and CDR2 SNEGSKA (reference sequence). This CDR3 has 12 amino acids. Trimming left V 3 bases short and J 5 bases short, with 7 bases between. This CDR3 is CSASPGTGELFF. DNA for the CDR3: TGCAGTGCTAGCCCTGGGACCGGGGAGCTGTTTTTT.

This clonotype was seen ten or more times. This sequence joins TRBV12-3 or TRBV12-4 and TRBJ2-1, with 12 bases lining up with TRBD2. CDR3 size: 16 residues. V dropped 5 bases and J dropped 3; count of bases not matched to a gene: 5. The CDR3: CASSRELAGGYNEQFF. The CDR3, as DNA: TGTGCCAGCAGTCGAGAACTAGCGGGAGGCTACAATGAGCAGTTCTTC.

The gene calls are TRBV7-9 and TRBJ2-5, with TRBD2 matching 8 bases. The J call may be mistaken, given a closer DNA end match to TRBJ2-1. CDR3 size: 14 residues. Germline loops: CDR1 SEHNR, CDR2 FQNEAQ (reference sequence). As DNA, the CDR3 is TGTGCCAGCCCCGGAGAAGCGGGAGAATATGAGCAGTTCTTC. The encoded protein is CASPGEAGEYEQFF.